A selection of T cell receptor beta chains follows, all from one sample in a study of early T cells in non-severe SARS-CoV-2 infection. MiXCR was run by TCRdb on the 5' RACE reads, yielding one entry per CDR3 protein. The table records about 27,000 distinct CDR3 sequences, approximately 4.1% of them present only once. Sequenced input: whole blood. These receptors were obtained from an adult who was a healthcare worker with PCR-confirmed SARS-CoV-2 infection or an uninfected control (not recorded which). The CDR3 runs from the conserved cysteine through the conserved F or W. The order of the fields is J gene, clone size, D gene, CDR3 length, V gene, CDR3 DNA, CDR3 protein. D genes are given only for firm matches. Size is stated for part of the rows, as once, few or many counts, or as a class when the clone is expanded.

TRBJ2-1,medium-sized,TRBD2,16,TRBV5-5,TGTGCCAGCAGTCCCGGGACTAGCGGTACCTACAATGAGCAGTTCTTC,CASSPGTSGTYNEQFF
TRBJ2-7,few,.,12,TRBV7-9,TGTGCCAGCAGCTTAGGGACGGGCGAGCAGTACTTC,CASSLGTGEQYF
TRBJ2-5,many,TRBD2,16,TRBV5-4,TGTGCCAGCAGCTGGACTAGCGGGAGTAACCAAGAGACCCAGTACTTC,CASSWTSGSNQETQYF
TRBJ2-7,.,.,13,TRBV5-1,TGCGCCAGCAGTACCGGAGATCCCGACGAGCAGTACTTC,CASSTGDPDEQYF
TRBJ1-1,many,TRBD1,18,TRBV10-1,TGCGCCAGCAGTGACCGGGACAGGGGTAGGAGTATGAACACTGAAGCTTTCTTT,CASSDRDRGRSMNTEAFF
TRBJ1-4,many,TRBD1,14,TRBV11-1,TGTGCCAGCAGCGCCGACAGGGGGAGTGAAAAACTGTTTTTT,CASSADRGSEKLFF
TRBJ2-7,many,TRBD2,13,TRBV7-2,TGTGCCAGCAGCTGGGGACTAGCGGGAGAACCGTACTTC,CASSWGLAGEPYF
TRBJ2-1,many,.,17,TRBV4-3,TGCGCCAGCAGCCAAGAAGGGCCGTTGGTCCTCTACAATGAGCAGTTCTTC,CASSQEGPLVLYNEQFF
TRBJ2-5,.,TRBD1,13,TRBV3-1,TGTGCCAGCAGGGACAGGGGGCAAGAGACCCAGTACTTC,CASRDRGQETQYF
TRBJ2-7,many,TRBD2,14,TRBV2,TGTGCCAGCAAGGAGACTAGCGGAACCTACGAGCAGTACTTC,CASKETSGTYEQYF
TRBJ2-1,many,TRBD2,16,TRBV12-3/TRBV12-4,TGTGCCAGCAGTTTCGGGGCGACTAGCGGGGGCCGCGTGCAGTTCTTC,CASSFGATSGGRVQFF
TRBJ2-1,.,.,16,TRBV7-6,TGTGCCAGCAGCTTAGATCCGGGCAGAGTTAACAATGAGCAGTTCTTC,CASSLDPGRVNNEQFF
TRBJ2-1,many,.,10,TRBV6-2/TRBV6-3,TGTGCCAGCGGGCACAAAGAGCAGTTCTTC,CASGHKEQFF
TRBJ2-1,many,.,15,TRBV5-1,TGCGCCAGCAGCTCGGCCCCCGGATATATCAATGAGCAGTTCTTC,CASSSAPGYINEQFF
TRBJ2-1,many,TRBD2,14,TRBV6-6,TGTGCCAGCAGGCGGGAGAGCTCCTACAATGAGCAGTTCTTC,CASRRESSYNEQFF
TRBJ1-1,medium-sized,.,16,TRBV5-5,TGTGCCAGCAGCTTGGGTTGGGCCGGGTGGAACACTGAAGCTTTCTTT,CASSLGWAGWNTEAFF
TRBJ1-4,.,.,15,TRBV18,TGTGCCAGCTCACCATCAACACAGGGCCCTGAAAAACTGTTTTTT,CASSPSTQGPEKLFF
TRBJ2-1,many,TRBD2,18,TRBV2,TGTGCCAGCAGTGAAGATTTAACTAGCGGGAGCCTTTACAATGAGCAGTTCTTC,CASSEDLTSGSLYNEQFF
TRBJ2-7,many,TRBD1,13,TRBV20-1,TGCAGTGCCCGGACAGGGGGCTCCTACGAGCAGTACTTC,CSARTGGSYEQYF
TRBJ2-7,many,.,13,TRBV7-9,TGTGCCAGCCAATTATTTACGGCCCACGAGCAGTACTTC,CASQLFTAHEQYF
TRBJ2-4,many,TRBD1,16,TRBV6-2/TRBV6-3,TGTGCCAGCAGTTATGGACAGGGGGCAGCCAAAAACATTCAGTACTTC,CASSYGQGAAKNIQYF
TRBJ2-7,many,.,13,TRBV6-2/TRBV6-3,TGTGCCAGCAGTTCGTGGGGGTCCTACGAGCAGTACTTC,CASSSWGSYEQYF
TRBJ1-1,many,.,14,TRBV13,TGTGCCAGCAGCTTATGGGTGGGGAACACTGAAGCTTTCTTT,CASSLWVGNTEAFF
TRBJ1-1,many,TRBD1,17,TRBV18,TGTGCCAGCTCCCCAAGACAGGGTAGAATCGAAAACACTGAAGCTTTCTTT,CASSPRQGRIENTEAFF
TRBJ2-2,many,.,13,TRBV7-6,TGTGCCAGCAGCTTTTGGAACACCGGGGAGCTGTTTTTT,CASSFWNTGELFF
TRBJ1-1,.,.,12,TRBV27,TGTGCCAGCGTGGACAGGAACACTGAAGCTTTCTTT,CASVDRNTEAFF
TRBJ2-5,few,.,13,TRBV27,TGTGCCAGCAGTGTTTACAGAGGGGAGACCCAGTACTTC,CASSVYRGETQYF
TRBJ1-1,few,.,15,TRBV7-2,TGTGCCAGCAGCTTGGTGGGGAGTTTTGACACTGAAGCTTTCTTT,CASSLVGSFDTEAFF
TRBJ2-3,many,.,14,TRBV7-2,TGTGCCAGCAGCTTTGTCGGACCGGCTGATACGCAGTATTTT,CASSFVGPADTQYF
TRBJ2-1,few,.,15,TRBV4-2,TGTGCCAGCAGCCGTGAGAGAAGGTCGGGGAATGAGCAGTTCTTC,CASSRERRSGNEQFF
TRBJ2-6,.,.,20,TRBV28,TGTGCCAGCAGTTCCCCAAGGTCCCAAGCCCATTTCTCTGGGGCCAACGTCCTGACTTTC,CASSSPRSQAHFSGANVLTF
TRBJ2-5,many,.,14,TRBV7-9,TGTGCCAGCAGCCTAGCAGGGACCCAAGAGACCCAGTACTTC,CASSLAGTQETQYF
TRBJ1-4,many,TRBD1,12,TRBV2,TGTGCCAGCTCGGACAGGGGTGAAAAACTGTTTTTT,CASSDRGEKLFF
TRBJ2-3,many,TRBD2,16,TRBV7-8,TGTGCCAGCAGCTTTTCTACTAGCGAGCCCACAGATACGCAGTATTTT,CASSFSTSEPTDTQYF
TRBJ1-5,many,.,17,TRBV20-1,TGCAGTGCTAGAAGGCCCGGAGGCAGGGAAGGCAATCAGCCCCAGCATTTT,CSARRPGGREGNQPQHF
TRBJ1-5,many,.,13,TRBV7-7,TGTGCTAGCAGCTGGGACATCAATCAGCCCCAGCATTTT,CASSWDINQPQHF
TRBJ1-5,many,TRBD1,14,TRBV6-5,TGTGCCAGCAGATCCGGACAGGAGACTCAGCCCCAGCATTTT,CASRSGQETQPQHF
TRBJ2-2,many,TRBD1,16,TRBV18,TGTGCCAGCTCATCACAGGACAGGGCGAACACCGGGGAGCTGTTTTTT,CASSSQDRANTGELFF
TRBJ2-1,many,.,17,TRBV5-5,TGTGCCAGCAGCCCCGGGGGTCTGTCTAGGGTCTACAATGAGCAGTTCTTC,CASSPGGLSRVYNEQFF
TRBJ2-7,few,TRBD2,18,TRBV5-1,TGCGCCAGCAGCTTGGGTTGGGGTAGCGGGAGGACCTCCTACGAGCAGTACTTC,CASSLGWGSGRTSYEQYF
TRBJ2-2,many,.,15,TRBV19,TGTGCCAGTAGTATGACAGTCACGAACACCGGGGAGCTGTTTTTT,CASSMTVTNTGELFF
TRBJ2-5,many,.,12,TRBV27,TGTGCCAGCAGTTTAAGGCAAGAGACCCAGTACTTC,CASSLRQETQYF
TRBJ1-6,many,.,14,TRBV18,TGTGCCAGCTCGGACTCGGGCCGCGGGTCACCCCTCCACTTT,CASSDSGRGSPLHF
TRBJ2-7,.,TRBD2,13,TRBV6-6,TGTGCCAGCAGTGGACTAGCGGGAGTCGAGCAGTACTTC,CASSGLAGVEQYF
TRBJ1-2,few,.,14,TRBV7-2,TGTGCCAGCAGCCGCCCCGACACCCAGAGGGGCTACACCTTC,CASSRPDTQRGYTF
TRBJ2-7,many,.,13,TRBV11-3,TGTGCCAGCAGCCCCCATCCAGACTACGAGCAGTACTTC,CASSPHPDYEQYF
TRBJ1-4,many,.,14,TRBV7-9,TGTGCCAGCAGCTTAGTACGGTCGGATGAAAAACTGTTTTTT,CASSLVRSDEKLFF
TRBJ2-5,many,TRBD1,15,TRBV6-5,TGTGCCAGCACTCCTCGGACAGGGGGCTTGGAGACCCAGTACTTC,CASTPRTGGLETQYF
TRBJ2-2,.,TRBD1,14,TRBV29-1,TGCAGCGTTGAAGATTCAGGGGGCACCGGGGAGCTGTTTTTT,CSVEDSGGTGELFF
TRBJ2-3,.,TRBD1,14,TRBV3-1,TGTGCCAGCAGCCATGACAGGGGGCCAGATACGCAGTATTTT,CASSHDRGPDTQYF
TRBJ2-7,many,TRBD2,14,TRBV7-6,TGTGCCAGCAGCTTTAGCGGGAGTGTGGGGGAGCAGTACTTC,CASSFSGSVGEQYF
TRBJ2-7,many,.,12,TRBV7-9,TGTGCCAGCAGCCGGGGCCCGGGGGAGCAGTACTTC,CASSRGPGEQYF
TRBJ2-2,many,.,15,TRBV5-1,TGCGCCAGCAGCTTGTCCCAGGGAAGCACCGGGGAGCTGTTTTTT,CASSLSQGSTGELFF
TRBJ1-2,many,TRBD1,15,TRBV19,TGTGCCAGTAGTATTTCAGGGGGGCTGGACTATGGCTACACCTTC,CASSISGGLDYGYTF
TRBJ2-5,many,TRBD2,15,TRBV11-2,TGTGCCAGCAACGCGGACGGGAGGGCCGGGGAGACCCAGTACTTC,CASNADGRAGETQYF
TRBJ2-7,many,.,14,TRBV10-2,TGCGCCAGCAGGGACCCCACACTCTCCTACGAGCAGTACTTC,CASRDPTLSYEQYF
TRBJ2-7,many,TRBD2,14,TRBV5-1,TGCGCCAGCAGCTTGGGCGGGAGCTTGTACGAGCAGTACTTC,CASSLGGSLYEQYF
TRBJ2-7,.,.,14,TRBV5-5,TGTGCCAGCAGCTTGCTAGGGGGTACTTACGAGCAGTACTTC,CASSLLGGTYEQYF
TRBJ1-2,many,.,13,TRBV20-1,TGCAGTGCTAGACCCCCCTTTAGGGTCGGCTACACCTTC,CSARPPFRVGYTF